This is a list of T cell receptor beta chains from one sample in a study of blood T cells in healthy people across ages. Each CDR3 protein is one row after TCRdb ran MiXCR on the 5' RACE reads. The sample carries 650,000 to 800,000 distinct CDR3 sequences, approximately 52% recorded once. Specimen: blood. The source of these receptors is a woman older than 75 in good health. Each CDR3 is given with its conserved first and last residue. A D gene is named only where the DNA matches it firmly. Clone size, where shown, is once, few, many, or a class for clones that have expanded.

clone_size: .; j_call: TRBJ2-7; v_call: TRBV25-1; d_call: .; cdr3_nt: TGTGCCAGCAGTGAATATTTGGCAGGCCTGAAGTACGAGCAGTACTTC; cdr3_aa: CASSEYLAGLKYEQYF
clone_size: .; j_call: TRBJ2-2; v_call: TRBV7-2; d_call: TRBD2; cdr3_nt: TGTGCCAGCAGCTTTACTAGCGGGAACACCGGGGAGCTGTTTTTT; cdr3_aa: CASSFTSGNTGELFF
clone_size: few; j_call: TRBJ2-7; v_call: TRBV7-2; d_call: TRBD2; cdr3_nt: TGTGCCAGCAGCATCAGGACTAGCGGGGGGGGGAAGCAGTACTTC; cdr3_aa: CASSIRTSGGGKQYF
clone_size: .; j_call: TRBJ2-1; v_call: TRBV7-2; d_call: .; cdr3_nt: TGTGCCAGCGGCTTAGTACTTCAGCCGTCCTACAATGAGCAGTTCTTC; cdr3_aa: CASGLVLQPSYNEQFF
clone_size: many; j_call: TRBJ2-7; v_call: TRBV27; d_call: .; cdr3_nt: TGTGCCAGCAGTTCGGTATACGAGCAGTACTTC; cdr3_aa: CASSSVYEQYF
clone_size: .; j_call: TRBJ2-5; v_call: TRBV3-1; d_call: .; cdr3_nt: TGTGCCAGCAGCAATCAGGGAATTCAAGAGACCCAGTACTTC; cdr3_aa: CASSNQGIQETQYF
clone_size: few; j_call: TRBJ1-1; v_call: TRBV6-2/TRBV6-3; d_call: .; cdr3_nt: TGTGCCAGCAGTTACTTTTTATCCCTCGGACACAGTAACACTGAAGCTTTCTTT; cdr3_aa: CASSYFLSLGHSNTEAFF
clone_size: few; j_call: TRBJ2-4; v_call: TRBV5-1; d_call: .; cdr3_nt: TGCGCCAGCAGCTTGGTCAGCCCGCCGGAGCAGTACTTC; cdr3_aa: CASSLVSPPEQYF
clone_size: few; j_call: TRBJ1-2; v_call: TRBV5-1; d_call: .; cdr3_nt: TGCGCCAGCAGTACCGGGACAACATATGGCTACACCTTC; cdr3_aa: CASSTGTTYGYTF
clone_size: many; j_call: TRBJ2-5; v_call: TRBV7-9; d_call: .; cdr3_nt: TGTGCCAGCAGCGTATGGACACTTCAAGAGACCCAGTACTTC; cdr3_aa: CASSVWTLQETQYF
clone_size: many; j_call: TRBJ2-1; v_call: TRBV5-1; d_call: TRBD2; cdr3_nt: TGCGCCAGCAGCTTGATCCTAGCGGGGGACCCGTTGTTCTTC; cdr3_aa: CASSLILAGDPLFF
clone_size: few; j_call: TRBJ2-7; v_call: TRBV7-9; d_call: .; cdr3_nt: TGTGCCACCCAGGACACGAGCTCCTACAATGAGCAGTACTTC; cdr3_aa: CATQDTSSYNEQYF
clone_size: .; j_call: TRBJ2-1; v_call: TRBV29-1; d_call: .; cdr3_nt: TGCAGCGTTGTGGGGGGGCCTTCGGCCAATGAGCAGTTCTTC; cdr3_aa: CSVVGGPSANEQFF
clone_size: .; j_call: TRBJ2-5; v_call: TRBV12-3/TRBV12-4; d_call: TRBD2; cdr3_nt: TGTGCCAGCGTAAGCGGGGGGGCAGAGACCCAGTACTTC; cdr3_aa: CASVSGGAETQYF
clone_size: .; j_call: TRBJ2-3; v_call: TRBV24-1; d_call: .; cdr3_nt: TGTGCCACCAGTGATTCCGGGATCGGAGATACGCAGTATTTT; cdr3_aa: CATSDSGIGDTQYF
clone_size: once; j_call: TRBJ2-3; v_call: TRBV24-1; d_call: .; cdr3_nt: TGTGCCACCAAGCCGGGCGGGAACACAGATACGCAGTATTTT; cdr3_aa: CATKPGGNTDTQYF
clone_size: .; j_call: TRBJ2-7; v_call: TRBV2; d_call: .; cdr3_nt: TGTGCCAGCAACGAATTAGGGGACGAGCAGTACTTC; cdr3_aa: CASNELGDEQYF